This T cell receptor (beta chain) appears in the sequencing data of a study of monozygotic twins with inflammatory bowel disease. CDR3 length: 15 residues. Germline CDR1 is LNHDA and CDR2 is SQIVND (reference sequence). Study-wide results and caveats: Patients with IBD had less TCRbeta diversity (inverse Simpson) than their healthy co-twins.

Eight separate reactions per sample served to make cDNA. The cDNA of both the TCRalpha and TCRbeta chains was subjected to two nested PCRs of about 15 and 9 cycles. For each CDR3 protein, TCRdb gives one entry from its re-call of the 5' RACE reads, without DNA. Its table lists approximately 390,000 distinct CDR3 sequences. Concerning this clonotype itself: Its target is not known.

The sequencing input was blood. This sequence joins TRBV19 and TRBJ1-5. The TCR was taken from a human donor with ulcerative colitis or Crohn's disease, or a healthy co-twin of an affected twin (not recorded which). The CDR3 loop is CASSHKGISNQPQHF.